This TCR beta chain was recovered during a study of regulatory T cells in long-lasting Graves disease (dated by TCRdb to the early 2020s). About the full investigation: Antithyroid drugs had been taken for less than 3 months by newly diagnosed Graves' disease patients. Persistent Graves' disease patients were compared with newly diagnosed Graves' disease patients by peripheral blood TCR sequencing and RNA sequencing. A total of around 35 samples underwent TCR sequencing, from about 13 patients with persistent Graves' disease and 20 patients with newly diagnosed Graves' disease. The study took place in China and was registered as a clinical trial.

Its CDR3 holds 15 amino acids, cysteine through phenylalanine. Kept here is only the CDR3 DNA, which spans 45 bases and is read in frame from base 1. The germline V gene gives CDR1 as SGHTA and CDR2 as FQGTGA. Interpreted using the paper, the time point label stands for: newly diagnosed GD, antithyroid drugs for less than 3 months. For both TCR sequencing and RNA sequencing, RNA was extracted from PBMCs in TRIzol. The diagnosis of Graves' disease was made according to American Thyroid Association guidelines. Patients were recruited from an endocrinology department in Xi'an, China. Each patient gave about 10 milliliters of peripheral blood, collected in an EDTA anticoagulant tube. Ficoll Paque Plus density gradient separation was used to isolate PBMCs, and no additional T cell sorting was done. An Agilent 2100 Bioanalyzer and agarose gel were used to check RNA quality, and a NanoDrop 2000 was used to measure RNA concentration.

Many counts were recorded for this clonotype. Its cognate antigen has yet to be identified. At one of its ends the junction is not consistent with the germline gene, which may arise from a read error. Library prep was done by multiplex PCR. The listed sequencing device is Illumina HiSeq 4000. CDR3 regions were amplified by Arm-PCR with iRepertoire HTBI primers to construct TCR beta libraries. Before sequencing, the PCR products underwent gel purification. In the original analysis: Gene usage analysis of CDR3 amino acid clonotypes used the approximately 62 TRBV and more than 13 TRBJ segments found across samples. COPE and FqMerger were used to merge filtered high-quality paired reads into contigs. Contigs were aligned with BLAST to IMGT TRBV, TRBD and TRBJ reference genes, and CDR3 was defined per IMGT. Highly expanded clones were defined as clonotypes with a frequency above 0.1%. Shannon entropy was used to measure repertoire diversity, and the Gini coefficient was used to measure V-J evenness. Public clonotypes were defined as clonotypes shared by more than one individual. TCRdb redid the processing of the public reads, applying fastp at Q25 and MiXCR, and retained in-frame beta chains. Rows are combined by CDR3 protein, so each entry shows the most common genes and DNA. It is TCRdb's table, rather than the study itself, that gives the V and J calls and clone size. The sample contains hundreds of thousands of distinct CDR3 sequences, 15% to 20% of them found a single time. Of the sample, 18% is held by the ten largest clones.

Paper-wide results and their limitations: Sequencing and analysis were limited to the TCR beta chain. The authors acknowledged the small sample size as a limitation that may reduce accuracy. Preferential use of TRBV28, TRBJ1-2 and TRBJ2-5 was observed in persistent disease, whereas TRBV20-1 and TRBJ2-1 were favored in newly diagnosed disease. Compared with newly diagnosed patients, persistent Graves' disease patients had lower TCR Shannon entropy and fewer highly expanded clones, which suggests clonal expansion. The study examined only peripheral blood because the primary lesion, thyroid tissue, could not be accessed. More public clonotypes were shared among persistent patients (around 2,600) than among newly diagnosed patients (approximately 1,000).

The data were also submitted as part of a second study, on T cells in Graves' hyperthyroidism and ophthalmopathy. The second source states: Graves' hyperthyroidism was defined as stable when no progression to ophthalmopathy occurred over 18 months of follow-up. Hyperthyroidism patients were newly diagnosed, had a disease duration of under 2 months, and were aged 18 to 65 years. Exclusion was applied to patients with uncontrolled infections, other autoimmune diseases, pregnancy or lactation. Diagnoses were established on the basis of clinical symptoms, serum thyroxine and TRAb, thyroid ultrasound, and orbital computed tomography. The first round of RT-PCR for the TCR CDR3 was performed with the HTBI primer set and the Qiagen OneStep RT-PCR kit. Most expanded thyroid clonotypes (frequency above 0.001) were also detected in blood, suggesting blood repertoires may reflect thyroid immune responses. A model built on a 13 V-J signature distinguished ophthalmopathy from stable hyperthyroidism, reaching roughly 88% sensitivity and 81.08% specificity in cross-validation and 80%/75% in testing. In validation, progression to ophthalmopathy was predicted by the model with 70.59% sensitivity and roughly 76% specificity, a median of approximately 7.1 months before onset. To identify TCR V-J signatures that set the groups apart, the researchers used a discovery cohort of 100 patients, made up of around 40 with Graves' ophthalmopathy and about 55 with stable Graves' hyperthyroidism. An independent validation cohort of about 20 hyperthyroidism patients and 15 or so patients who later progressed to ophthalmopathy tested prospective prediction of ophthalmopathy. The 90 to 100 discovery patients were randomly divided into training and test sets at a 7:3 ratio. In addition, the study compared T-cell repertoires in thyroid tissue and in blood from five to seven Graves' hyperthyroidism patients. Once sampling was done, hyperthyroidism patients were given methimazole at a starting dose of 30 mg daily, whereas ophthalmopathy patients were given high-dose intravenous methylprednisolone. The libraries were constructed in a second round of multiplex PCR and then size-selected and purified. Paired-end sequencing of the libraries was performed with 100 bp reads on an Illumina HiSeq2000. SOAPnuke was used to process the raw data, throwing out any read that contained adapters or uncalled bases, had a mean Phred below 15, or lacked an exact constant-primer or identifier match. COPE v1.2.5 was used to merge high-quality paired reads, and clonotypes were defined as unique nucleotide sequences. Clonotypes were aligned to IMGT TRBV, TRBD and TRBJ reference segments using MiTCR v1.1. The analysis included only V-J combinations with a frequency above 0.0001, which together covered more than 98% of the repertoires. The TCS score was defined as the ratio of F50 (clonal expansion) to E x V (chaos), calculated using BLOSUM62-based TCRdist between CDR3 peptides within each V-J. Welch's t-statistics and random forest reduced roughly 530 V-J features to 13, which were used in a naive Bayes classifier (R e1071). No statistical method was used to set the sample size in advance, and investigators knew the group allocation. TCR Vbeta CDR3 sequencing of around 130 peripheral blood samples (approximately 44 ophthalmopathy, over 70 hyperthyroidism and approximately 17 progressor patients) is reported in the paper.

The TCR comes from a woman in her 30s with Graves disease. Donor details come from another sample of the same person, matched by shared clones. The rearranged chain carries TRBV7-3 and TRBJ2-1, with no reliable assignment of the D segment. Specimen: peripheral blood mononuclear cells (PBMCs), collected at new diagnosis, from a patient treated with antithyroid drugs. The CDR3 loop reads CASSLMTGSYNEQFF. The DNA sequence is TGCGCCAGCAGCTTGATGACGGGCTCCTACAATGAGCAGTTCTTC.